The source of this T cell receptor (beta chain) is a study of blood T cell repertoires in COVID-19. Per the germline V gene, CDR1 is SEHNR and CDR2 is FQNEAQ (reference sequence). V was pared by 5 bases and J by 5 bases, with 16 bases of the junction left unmatched. The CDR3 is 17 amino acids. The protocol was immunoSEQ multiplex PCR, while the TCRdb copy is restricted to in-frame clones and leaves out a portion. Found here are approximately 96,000 clones, nearly 95% of them singletons; the top ten hold approximately 4.2%. The chain recombines TRBV7-9 with TRBJ2-3; 7 bases are shared with TRBD1. The sequenced material came from peripheral blood. This sequence was found in a human donor with active COVID-19. The donor label of this sample is uncertain. The CDR3, as DNA: TGTGCCAGCAGCCTTTTTGGCGCCGGGACAGAGGTAGATACGCAGTATTTT. It is translated as CASSLFGAGTEVDTQYF.